The 25 T cell receptor beta chains below all came from one sample that was sequenced in a study of blood T cell repertoires in COVID-19. Some clones are missing from TCRdb's copy, which holds only in-frame ones; the method was immunoSEQ multiplex PCR. The repertoire holds approximately 500,000 clones, with around 90% as singletons. The sample comprised peripheral blood. These receptors all come from a woman in her 50s with COVID-19, enrolled during active disease.

The rearrangement joins TRBV19 to TRBJ1-1; no definite D call. V was cut by 6 bases and J by 1 base, with 9 bases left in between. Looked up from germline, CDR1 is LNHDA and CDR2 is SQIVND (reference sequence). The CDR3 has 13 residues. The CDR3 protein is CASSTNRNTEAFF. The CDR3 DNA reads as TGTGCCAGTAGCACCAACAGGAACACTGAAGCTTTCTTT.

As concerns this clone: Other DNA sequences in the same sample also yield this CDR3. This chain uses TRBV6-5 with TRBJ1-3; D possibly corresponds to TRBD1 (5 bases). The CDR3 runs 14 residues. Trimming shortened V by 7 bases and J by 4 bases, and 14 bases separated the two germline ends. Germline lookup yields CDR1 MNHEY and CDR2 SVGAGI. The CDR3 loop reads CASTGGAGGNTIYF. Written as DNA, the CDR3 is TGTGCCAGCACAGGTGGGGCAGGAGGAAACACCATATATTTT.

The chain carries TRBV19 and TRBJ2-3; TRBD2 is a possible D gene (5 bases). The germline gives CDR1 LNHDA, CDR2 SQIVND (reference sequence). V lost 1 base and J lost 2, with 10 bases in between. This CDR3 contains 15 residues. CDR3 DNA sequence: TGTGCCAGTAGTATAGGGAGCGGTATCACAGATACGCAGTATTTT. It is translated as CASSIGSGITDTQYF. The full variable domain, rest sourced from reference TRBV19 and TRBJ2-3, is DGGITQSPKYLFRKEGQNVTLSCEQNLNHDAMYWYRQDPGQGLRLIYYSQIVNDFQKGDIAEGYSVSREKKESFPLTVTSAQKNPTAFYLCASSIGSGITDTQYFGPGTRLTVL.

This chain joins TRBV30 and TRBJ2-3; 11 bases line up with TRBD2. The germline V gene has CDR1 GTSNPN and CDR2 SVGIG (reference sequence). CDR3 length equals 14 residues. Trimming cost V 4 bases and J 5 bases; bases outside gene matches: 5. CDR3 bases: TGTGCCTGGACCCTTAGCGGGGGGGGAGATACGCAGTATTTT. This codes for CAWTLSGGGDTQYF.

This clone was detected a few times. This chain joins TRBV5-4 and TRBJ1-2, with D perhaps matching TRBD1 (6 bases). This CDR3 spans 15 amino acids. Deletions cut 0 bases from V and 7 bases from J, with 16 bases between. Germline V gene lookup returns CDR1 SGHNT and CDR2 YYREEE (reference sequence). The CDR3 DNA follows: TGTGCCAGCAGCTTGGGAAGAATGGGGGCAGTTGGCTACACCTTC. Translation: CASSLGRMGAVGYTF.

The sample holds one count of this clone. The CDR3 protein is CSANRGSDTEAFF. The CDR3 bases are TGCAGCGCAAACAGGGGGTCGGACACTGAAGCTTTCTTT. The rearrangement links TRBV29-1 to TRBJ1-1, with 8 bases fitting TRBD1. This CDR3 has 13 residues. Germline CDR1 reads SQVTM; CDR2 reads ANQGSEA. V gave up 7 bases and J gave up 3 bases; unmatched junction bases: 7.

CDR3 sequence (DNA): TGTGCCAGCAACCGGGGGGCCGGCACTGAAGCTTTCTTT. This encodes CASNRGAGTEAFF. The chain recombines TRBV6-5 with TRBJ1-1; D might be TRBD1 (6 bases). The germline V gene has CDR1 MNHEY and CDR2 SVGAGI. The CDR3 is made up of 13 amino acids. V was pared by 7 bases and J by 4 bases, with 13 bases between.

The chain recombines TRBV11-2 with TRBJ1-1; D possibly corresponds to TRBD1 (5 bases). Trimming took 5 bases from V and 11 from J, leaving 15 bases between them. Germline V lookup: CDR1 SGHAT, CDR2 FQNNGV. CDR3 length equals 12 residues. CDR3 sequence reads: CASSQRREGAFF. CDR3 DNA sequence: TGTGCCAGCAGCCAACGACGGGAGGGGGCTTTCTTT.

The V and J genes are TRBV2 and TRBJ2-7, with D perhaps matching TRBD2 (6 bases). This CDR3 has 14 amino acids. The V gene's germline CDR1 is SNHLY and CDR2 FYNNEI. Trimming pared 4 bases from V and 4 bases from J, leaving 14 bases between. The CDR3, as DNA: TGTGCCAGCAGTGGATCTCGGGGGTCGTACGAGCAGTACTTC. The encoded protein is CASSGSRGSYEQYF. Variable domain in full (rest from reference TRBV2 and TRBJ2-7): EPEVTQTPSHQVTQMGQEVILRCVPISNHLYFYWYRQILGQKVEFLVSFYNNEISEKSEIFDDQFSVERPDGSNFTLKIRSTKLEDSAMYFCASSGSRGSYEQYFGPGTRLTVT.

V is TRBV2 and J is TRBJ1-2; TRBD1 agrees at 7 bases. Per the germline V gene, CDR1 is SNHLY and CDR2 is FYNNEI. V shed 6 bases and J 8 bases; nucleotides not matched to a gene: 21. The CDR3 extends over 17 amino acids. The CDR3 DNA sequence: TGTGCCAGCAGACTTAGACCCGGTTTACAGGGGAATGGGGGCTACACCTTC. This translates into CASRLRPGLQGNGGYTF.

The chain recombines TRBV28 with TRBJ2-2, with D possibly TRBD2 on 7 matching bases. CDR3 length equals 12 residues. V shed 6 bases and J shed 7 bases, with 9 bases lying between them. Germline V gene lookup returns CDR1 MDHEN and CDR2 SYDVKM. The CDR3 DNA follows: TGTGCCAGCAGAAGGGGGGGCGGGGAGCTGTTTTTT. Its translation: CASRRGGGELFF. Filled out from reference TRBV28 and TRBJ2-2, the complete variable domain reads DVKVTQSSRYLVKRTGEKVFLECVQDMDHENMFWYRQDPGLGLRLIYFSYDVKMKEKGDIPEGYSVSREKKERFSLILESASTNQTSMYLCASRRGGGELFFGEGSRLTVL.

The rearrangement uses TRBV24-1 and TRBJ2-1; 9 bases map to TRBD1. Germline V gene lookup returns CDR1 KGHDR and CDR2 SFDVKD. CDR3 length equals 16 residues. V was pared by 3 bases and J by 2 bases, with 4 bases of the junction left unmatched. The CDR3 loop is CATSDGNRGPYNEQFF. The CDR3 bases are TGTGCCACCAGTGATGGGAACAGGGGGCCCTACAATGAGCAGTTCTTC.

The V call is TRBV30, the J call TRBJ1-2, with D possibly matching TRBD1 (5 bases). Germline loops: CDR1 GTSNPN, CDR2 SVGIG (reference sequence). The CDR3 has 13 residues. The CDR3, as DNA: TGTACCCAGGTTCCTCCAACAGGCTATGGCTACACCTTC. It yields the protein CTQVPPTGYGYTF. Full variable domain (remainder filled in from reference TRBV30 and TRBJ1-2): SQTIHQWPATLVQPVGSPLSLECTVEGTSNPNLYWYRQAAGRGLQLLFYSVGIGQISSEVPQNLSASRPQDRQFILSSKKLLLSDSGFYLCTQVPPTGYGYTFGSGTRLTVV.

This clone was picked up a small number of times. This chain uses TRBV29-1 with TRBJ1-1; 7 nucleotides align to TRBD1. This CDR3 region has 13 residues. Germline values: CDR1 SQVTM, CDR2 ANQGSEA. The ends lost 3 bases at V and 5 bases at J; junction bases unmatched: 6. CDR3 bases: TGCAGCGTTGAGGCAGGGGGTTGGACTGAAGCTTTCTTT. This codes for CSVEAGGWTEAFF.

The CDR3 reads CAARTSENEQFF. As DNA, the CDR3 is TGTGCCGCCCGGACTAGTGAGAATGAGCAGTTCTTC. The chain employs TRBV6-5 and TRBJ2-1, with 7 bases matching TRBD2. This CDR3 spans 12 amino acids. Germline V CDR1 and CDR2: MNHEY, SVGAGI. V lost 11 bases and J lost 7; bases outside the gene matches: 8.

This clone was seen a single time. The chain is built from TRBV5-5 and TRBJ2-1; perhaps TRBD1 as D (6 bases). The V end was cut by 2 bases, the J end by 2 bases, with 11 bases between. Per germline, CDR1 SGHKS and CDR2 YYEKEE (reference sequence). The CDR3 extends over 15 amino acids. The CDR3, as DNA: TGTGCCAGCAGCTTAAACAGGGAAACCTACAATGAGCAGTTCTTC. Its protein is CASSLNRETYNEQFF.

Concerning this clone: Other DNA variants within this sample encode the same CDR3. This chain connects TRBV28 to TRBJ1-6; TRBD1 matches 9 bases. Germline loops: CDR1 MDHEN, CDR2 SYDVKM. This CDR3 is 14 amino acids long. V lost 6 bases and J lost 9; bases outside the gene matches: 6. This CDR3 is CASSPGQGRSPLHF. As DNA, the CDR3 is TGTGCCAGCAGCCCCGGACAGGGGCGTTCACCCCTCCACTTT.

V is TRBV7-2 and J is TRBJ1-3; 9 bases are a match to TRBD1. The CDR3 is made up of 17 amino acids. The germline V gene encodes CDR1 SGHTA and CDR2 FQGNSA. The junction had 9 bases not matched to a gene; V was cut back by 3 bases and J by 3 bases. CDR3 bases: TGTGCCAGCAGCTTCGAAGCCCCGGGACAGGGTGGAAACACCATATATTTT. It translates to CASSFEAPGQGGNTIYF. The full variable domain, its missing parts supplied by reference TRBV7-2 and TRBJ1-3, is GAGVSQSPSNKVTEKGKDVELRCDPISGHTALYWYRQSLGQGLEFLIYFQGNSAPDKSGLPSDRFSAERTGGSVSTLTIQRTQQEDSAVYLCASSFEAPGQGGNTIYFGEGSWLTVV.

The chain combines TRBV3-1 (or the pseudogene TRBV3-2) with TRBJ2-6; no reliable D call. The CDR3 totals 16 residues. From germline, CDR1 is LGHDT and CDR2 YNNKEL (reference sequence). Trimming left V 5 bases short and J 1 base short, with 12 bases between. The CDR3 coding sequence is TGTGCCAGCAGCTCTCCCTACGTTTCTGGGGCCAACGTCCTGACTTTC. This encodes CASSSPYVSGANVLTF.

The chain uses TRBV11-2 and TRBJ1-1, with D maybe TRBD1 (6 bases). Germline lookup yields CDR1 SGHAT and CDR2 FQNNGV. CDR3 length: 16 residues. The V and J ends lost 3 bases and 5 bases respectively, with 19 bases between them. This CDR3 is CASSLSTGGAWTEAFF. The CDR3 DNA reads TGTGCCAGCAGCTTGTCTACGGGGGGCGCTTGGACTGAAGCTTTCTTT.

The chain employs TRBV12-3 or TRBV12-4 and TRBJ1-2, with 9 bases identical to TRBD1. The CDR3 totals 13 residues. With 7 bases clipped from V and 8 bases from J, the junction kept 8 bases outside the gene matches. CDR3 amino acids: CASNIRTGDGYTF. The CDR3, as DNA: TGTGCCAGCAATATACGGACAGGGGACGGCTACACCTTC.

The chain combines TRBV5-4 with TRBJ1-2; 8 nucleotides agree with TRBD1. V was clipped by 0 bases and J by 8 bases; unmatched bases: 9. The CDR3 is 15 amino acids. The germline gives CDR1 SGHNT, CDR2 YYREEE (reference sequence). The chain's CDR3 is CASSLAGQGSRGYTF. CDR3 sequence (DNA): TGTGCCAGCAGCTTGGCCGGACAGGGCTCAAGAGGCTACACCTTC.

This clone occurred once. The CDR3 loop is CASSPRGAEQYF. The DNA for the CDR3 is TGTGCCAGCAGCCCCAGGGGGGCCGAGCAGTACTTC. This sequence joins TRBV2 and TRBJ2-7, with D perhaps matching TRBD1 (7 bases). Per the germline V gene, CDR1 is SNHLY and CDR2 is FYNNEI. The V gene lost 6 bases and the J gene lost 6 bases, with 12 bases spanning the gap. This CDR3 has 12 residues.

The V gene is TRBV5-8, the J gene TRBJ2-7; 10 positions agree with TRBD1. Trimming at V came to 3 bases and at J to 6 bases, leaving 9 bases not matched to a gene. This CDR3 is built from 15 residues. Germline-derived CDR1 and CDR2 are SGHTS and YDEGEE. In DNA, the CDR3 is TGTGCCAGCAGCTCGTGGGGACAGGGGAAGGGCGAGCAGTACTTC. This gives the protein CASSSWGQGKGEQYF.

To note about this clone: The sample has other DNA sequences that encode this CDR3 too. The J gene is TRBJ1-1, the V gene TRBV5-6, with D possibly matching TRBD1 (5 bases). Germline V CDR1 and CDR2: SGHDT, YYEEEE. The CDR3 is made up of 14 amino acids. V shed 1 base and J shed 4 bases, with 11 bases lying between them. The DNA for the CDR3 is TGTGCCAGCAGCTTGAGCGGGGGGAGCACTGAAGCTTTCTTT. Amino acids: CASSLSGGSTEAFF.